This entry concerns a single T cell receptor (beta chain). Deletions cut 1 base from V and 4 bases from J, with 11 bases between. The CDR3 extends over 15 amino acids. Per germline, CDR1 SGHTA and CDR2 FQGNSA. This entry belongs to a study of OX40 agonist ivuxolimab in advanced cancers. Assay used: immunoSEQ multiplex PCR; TCRdb lists only in-frame clones, some missing. This table has approximately 100,000 clones, about 90% appearing once. V gene TRBV7-2 combines with J gene TRBJ2-1; D perhaps matches TRBD1 (6 bases). The sample here was CD4+ or CD8+ T cells sorted from blood, taken in a trial of the OX40 agonist ivuxolimab. The origin of this receptor is an adult with an advanced solid tumor such as melanoma, head and neck, liver or kidney cancer. Here the CDR3 DNA reads TGTGCCAGCAGCTTAGATCCGGGACAATACAATGAGCAGTTCTTC. Protein product: CASSLDPGQYNEQFF.